This T cell receptor beta chain was recorded in a study of CD8+ T cells in alopecia areata. Study at large: Treated patients received oral tofacitinib, 5 to 10 mg twice daily.

As to treatment: oral pan-JAK inhibitor, 5-10 mg twice daily. Peripheral blood, together with lesional scalp punch biopsies, was collected from alopecia areata patients. Once RNA had been extracted, it was reverse transcribed into cDNA to act as the sequencing template. Assay: immunoSEQ multiplex PCR; the TCRdb copy retains only in-frame clones and omits some. Found here are roughly 190,000 clones, 55% to 70% of them singletons; the top ten hold roughly 3.3%. The V and J ends lost 4 bases and 7 bases, in that order; junction bases with no gene match: 12. This CDR3 has 15 amino acids. Germline V gene lookup returns CDR1 SGHRS and CDR2 YFSETQ. Note on this clone: Its antigen remains unknown.

Study observations and caveats: Amid tofacitinib therapy, many expanded lesional clones stayed present in scalp and blood. Sequencing of scalp tissue also captures the resident alphabeta T cells of normal skin.

Sequencing was performed on CD4+ T cells sorted from blood, taken at week 4, from a patient treated with tofacitinib. The sequence derives from a human donor with alopecia areata. This chain links TRBV5-1 with TRBJ1-2; 8 nucleotides align to TRBD1. The CDR3 sequence: CASSRGQGLMIGYTF. CDR3 DNA sequence: TGCGCCAGCAGCCGAGGACAGGGCCTAATGATTGGCTACACCTTC.